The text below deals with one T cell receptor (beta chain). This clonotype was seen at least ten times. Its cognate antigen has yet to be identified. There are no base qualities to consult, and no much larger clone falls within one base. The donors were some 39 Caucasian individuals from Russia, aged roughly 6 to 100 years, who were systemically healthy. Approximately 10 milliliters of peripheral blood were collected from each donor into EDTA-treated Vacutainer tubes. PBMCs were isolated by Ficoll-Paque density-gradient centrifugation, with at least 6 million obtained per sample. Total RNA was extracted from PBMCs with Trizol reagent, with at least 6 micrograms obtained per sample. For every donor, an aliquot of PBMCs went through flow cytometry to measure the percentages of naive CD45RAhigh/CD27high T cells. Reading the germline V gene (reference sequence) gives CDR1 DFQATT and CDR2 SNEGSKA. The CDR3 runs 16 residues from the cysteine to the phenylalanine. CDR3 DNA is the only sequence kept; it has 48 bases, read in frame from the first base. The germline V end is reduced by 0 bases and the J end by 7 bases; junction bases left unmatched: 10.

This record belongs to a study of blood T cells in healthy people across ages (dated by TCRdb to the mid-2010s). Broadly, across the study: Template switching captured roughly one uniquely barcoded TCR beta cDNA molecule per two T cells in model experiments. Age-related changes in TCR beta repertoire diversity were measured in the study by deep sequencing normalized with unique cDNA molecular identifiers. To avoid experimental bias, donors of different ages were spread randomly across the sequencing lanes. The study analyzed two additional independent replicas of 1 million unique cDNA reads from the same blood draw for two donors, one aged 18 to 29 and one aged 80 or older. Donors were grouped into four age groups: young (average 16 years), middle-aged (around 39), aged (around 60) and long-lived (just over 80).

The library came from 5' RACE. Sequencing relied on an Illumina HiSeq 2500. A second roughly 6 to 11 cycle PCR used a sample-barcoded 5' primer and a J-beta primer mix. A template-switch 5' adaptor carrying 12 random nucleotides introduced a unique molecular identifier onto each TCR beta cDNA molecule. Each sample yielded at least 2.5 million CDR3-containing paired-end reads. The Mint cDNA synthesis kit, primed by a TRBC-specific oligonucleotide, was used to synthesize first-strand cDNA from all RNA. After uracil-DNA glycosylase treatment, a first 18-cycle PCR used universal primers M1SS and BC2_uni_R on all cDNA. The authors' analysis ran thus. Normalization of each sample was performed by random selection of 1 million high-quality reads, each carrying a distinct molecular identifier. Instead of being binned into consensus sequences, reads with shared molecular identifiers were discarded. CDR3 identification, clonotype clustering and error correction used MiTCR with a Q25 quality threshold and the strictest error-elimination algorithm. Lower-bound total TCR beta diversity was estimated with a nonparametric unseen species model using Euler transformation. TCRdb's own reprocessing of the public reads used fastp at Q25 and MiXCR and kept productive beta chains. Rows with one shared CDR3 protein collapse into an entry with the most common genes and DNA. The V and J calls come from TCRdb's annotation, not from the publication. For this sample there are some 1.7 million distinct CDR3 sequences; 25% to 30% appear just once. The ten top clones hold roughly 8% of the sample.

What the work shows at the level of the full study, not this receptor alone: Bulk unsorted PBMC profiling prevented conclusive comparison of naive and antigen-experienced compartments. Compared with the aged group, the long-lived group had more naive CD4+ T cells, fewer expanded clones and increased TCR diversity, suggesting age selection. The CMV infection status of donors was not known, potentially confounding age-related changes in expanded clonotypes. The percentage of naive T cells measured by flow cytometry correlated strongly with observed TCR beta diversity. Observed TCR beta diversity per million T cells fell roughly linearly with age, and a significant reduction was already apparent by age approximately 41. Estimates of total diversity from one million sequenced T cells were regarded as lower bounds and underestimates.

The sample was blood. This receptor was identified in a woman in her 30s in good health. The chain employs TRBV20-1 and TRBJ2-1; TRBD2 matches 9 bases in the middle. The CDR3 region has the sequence CSAREPRGLAPNEQFF. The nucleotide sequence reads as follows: TGCAGTGCTAGAGAACCGAGGGGACTAGCACCTAATGAGCAGTTCTTC.